Listed below are T cell receptor beta chains from one sample, sequenced in a study of blood T cell repertoires in COVID-19. Data came from immunoSEQ multiplex PCR; TCRdb stores just in-frame clones and leaves some out. The data hold approximately 250,000 clones, with around nine tenths observed a single time. What was sequenced was peripheral blood. The receptors stem from a man in his forties with active or convalescent COVID-19. CDR3s include the opening cysteine and the closing phenylalanine or tryptophan. The D gene is left open where the match is weak. Not all rows give a size; the values are once, few, many and, for expanded clones, a class.

v_call: TRBV5-1; j_call: TRBJ2-3; d_call: -; clone_size: -; cdr3_aa: CASSLAGRTSTDTQYF; cdr3_nt: TGCGCCAGCAGCTTGGCCGGGAGAACGAGCACAGATACGCAGTATTTT
v_call: TRBV27; j_call: TRBJ2-2; d_call: TRBD2; clone_size: -; cdr3_aa: CASSLYGGRTGELFF; cdr3_nt: TGTGCCAGCAGTTTATATGGCGGGAGAACCGGGGAGCTGTTTTTT
v_call: TRBV29-1; j_call: TRBJ2-1; d_call: -; clone_size: -; cdr3_aa: CSVVASGYNEQFF; cdr3_nt: TGCAGCGTTGTAGCCAGCGGTTACAATGAGCAGTTCTTC
v_call: TRBV5-5; j_call: TRBJ1-1; d_call: -; clone_size: -; cdr3_aa: CASRPGAPGTEAFF; cdr3_nt: TGTGCCAGCAGACCAGGGGCCCCAGGGACTGAAGCTTTCTTT
v_call: TRBV3-1/TRBV3-2; j_call: TRBJ1-1; d_call: -; clone_size: few; cdr3_aa: CASSPTGVDSEAFF; cdr3_nt: TGTGCCAGCAGCCCGACTGGAGTTGATAGTGAAGCTTTCTTT
v_call: TRBV5-1; j_call: TRBJ1-3; d_call: TRBD1; clone_size: once; cdr3_aa: CASSRLTGASGNTIYF; cdr3_nt: TGCGCCAGCAGCCGTCTGACAGGGGCCTCTGGAAACACCATATATTTT
v_call: TRBV30; j_call: TRBJ1-4; d_call: TRBD1; clone_size: -; cdr3_aa: CAWNDRVGEKLFF; cdr3_nt: TGTGCCTGGAACGACAGGGTGGGTGAAAAACTGTTTTTT
v_call: TRBV28; j_call: TRBJ1-2; d_call: -; clone_size: -; cdr3_aa: CASSRGYGYTF; cdr3_nt: TGTGCCAGCAGTCGAGGGTATGGCTACACCTTC
v_call: TRBV18; j_call: TRBJ1-1; d_call: -; clone_size: -; cdr3_aa: CASSPPRADAEAFF; cdr3_nt: TGTGCCAGCTCACCACCGAGGGCGGACGCTGAAGCTTTCTTT
v_call: TRBV10-3; j_call: TRBJ1-1; d_call: -; clone_size: -; cdr3_aa: CAVGRGQRSGTEAFF; cdr3_nt: TGTGCCGTGGGCAGGGGACAAAGATCGGGGACTGAAGCTTTCTTT
v_call: TRBV5-1; j_call: TRBJ1-5; d_call: -; clone_size: -; cdr3_aa: CASSSVGLPGEPQHF; cdr3_nt: TGCGCCAGCAGCTCTGTGGGCCTTCCGGGGGAGCCCCAGCATTTT
v_call: TRBV6-1; j_call: TRBJ1-1; d_call: -; clone_size: -; cdr3_aa: CASSEAVGGVEAFF; cdr3_nt: TGTGCCAGCAGTGAAGCTGTGGGAGGGGTTGAAGCTTTCTTT
v_call: TRBV6-2/TRBV6-3; j_call: TRBJ1-5; d_call: -; clone_size: -; cdr3_aa: CASSYWNSVFSNQPQHF; cdr3_nt: TGTGCCAGCAGTTATTGGAACAGTGTATTTAGTAATCAGCCCCAGCATTTT